The next 32 T cell receptor beta chains were all read from a single sample in a study of cytomegalovirus exposure and HLA in healthy donors. This PCR relied on a set of 60 Vbeta primers and 13 Jbeta primers. Libraries were prepared by immunoSEQ multiplex PCR; TCRdb keeps only in-frame clonotypes and omits some of them. The sample holds 77,000 or so clones; 75% are singletons and the top ten take 7% to 7.5%. The sequenced sample was PBMCs. Source of these receptors: a woman aged 35 to 49 in good health and CMV-seronegative.

This sequence joins TRBV10-3 and TRBJ2-1; 8 bases match TRBD2. With 6 bases clipped from V and 5 bases from J, the junction kept 3 bases outside the gene matches. Looked up from germline, CDR1 is ENHRY and CDR2 is SYGVKD. The CDR3 has 13 residues. The DNA of the CDR3 is TGTGCCATCAGGCCGGGACTAGACAATGAGCAGTTCTTC. This sequence encodes CAIRPGLDNEQFF.

The chain uses TRBV6-1 and TRBJ2-1, with D hard to call. The CDR3 consists of 12 residues. CDR1 and CDR2 (germline): MNHNS, SASEGT. The V gene lost 3 bases and the J gene lost 4 bases, with 4 bases spanning the gap. The CDR3 region has the DNA TGTGCCAGCAGTGATCGGTACAATGAGCAGTTCTTC. It yields the protein CASSDRYNEQFF.

This clone was observed a few times. This sequence joins TRBV28 and TRBJ2-7; D perhaps matches TRBD2 (5 bases). V was trimmed by 5 bases and J by 3 bases, leaving 20 bases between them. CDR3 length: 16 residues. Germline CDR1 is MDHEN and CDR2 is SYDVKM. The CDR3 nucleotides read TGTGCCAGCAGTGGAACGGGAATCCACACGGTCTACGAGCAGTACTTC. It translates to CASSGTGIHTVYEQYF.

The V call is TRBV10-2, the J call TRBJ1-5; TRBD1 agrees at 7 bases. The CDR3 is 14 amino acids. CDR1 is WSHSY and CDR2 is SAAADI in the germline V gene. Trimming cost V 3 bases and J 3 bases; bases outside gene matches: 2. CDR3 DNA sequence: TGCGCCAGCAGTGACAGGGGGATCAATCAGCCCCAGCATTTT. It specifies CASSDRGINQPQHF.

The rearrangement joins TRBV7-9 to TRBJ2-5; no clear D gene. The CDR3 has 15 residues. The germline V gene encodes CDR1 SEHNR and CDR2 FQNEAQ (reference sequence). V was trimmed by 1 base and J by 3 bases, leaving 12 bases between them. Here the CDR3 reads CASSLDPRKKETQYF. CDR3 nucleotide sequence: TGTGCCAGCAGCTTAGACCCCAGAAAGAAAGAGACCCAGTACTTC.

Here the CDR3 reads CASSEGLAGGADTQYF. As DNA, the CDR3 is TGCGCCAGCAGTGAAGGACTAGCGGGAGGCGCAGATACGCAGTATTTT. J is TRBJ2-3 and V is TRBV10-1; 14 bases fit TRBD2. CDR1 and CDR2 from the germline V gene are WNHNN and SYGVQD (reference sequence). The CDR3 is 16 residues long. V trimming: 3 bases; J trimming: 4 bases; junction bases outside the gene matches: 3.

V gene TRBV2 combines with J gene TRBJ2-7, with D hard to call. V shed 6 bases and J shed 4 bases, with 7 bases lying between them. Per the germline V gene, CDR1 is SNHLY and CDR2 is FYNNEI. The CDR3 covers 11 residues. The CDR3 DNA follows: TGTGCCAGCAGGAAAGAGTACGAGCAGTACTTC. Residues: CASRKEYEQYF.

The V call is TRBV28, the J call TRBJ2-3; 14 positions agree with TRBD2. Trimming cost V 2 bases and J 8 bases; bases outside gene matches: 3. Germline CDR1 MDHEN, CDR2 SYDVKM. The CDR3 has 15 residues. The CDR3 DNA reads TGTGCCAGCAGTTTAGGGACTAGCGGGAGTGGTACGCAGTATTTT. It encodes CASSLGTSGSGTQYF.

This sequence joins TRBV27 and TRBJ2-1, with TRBD1 matching 12 bases. The CDR3 is made up of 16 amino acids. The junction had 2 bases not matched to a gene; V was cut back by 1 base and J by 4 bases. The V gene's germline CDR1 is MNHEY and CDR2 SMNVEV (reference sequence). DNA of the CDR3: TGTGCCAGCAGTTTATGGGGACAGGGGGCGTACAATGAGCAGTTCTTC. It codes for CASSLWGQGAYNEQFF.

This rearrangement joins TRBV14 to TRBJ1-1, with a weak D call TRBD1 (6 bases). CDR1 SGHDN and CDR2 FVKESK come from the germline V gene. The V gene lost 1 base and the J gene lost 4 bases, with 13 bases spanning the gap. The length of the CDR3 is 15 residues. CDR3 amino acids: CASSQVQGFGTEAFF. The CDR3 DNA reads as TGTGCCAGCAGCCAAGTACAGGGCTTTGGCACTGAAGCTTTCTTT.

The chain carries TRBV4-1 and TRBJ1-4; a possible D gene is TRBD1 (5 bases). Germline V gene lookup returns CDR1 MGHRA and CDR2 YSYEKL. Trimming left V 4 bases short and J 0 bases short, with 18 bases between. The CDR3 totals 18 residues. This CDR3 reads CASSLLRGPTSTNEKLFF. Written as DNA, the CDR3 is TGCGCCAGCAGCCTGTTGCGGGGCCCGACTTCAACTAATGAAAAACTGTTTTTT.

This chain links TRBV28 with TRBJ2-5, with 10 bases that match TRBD2. Germline loops: CDR1 MDHEN, CDR2 SYDVKM. The CDR3 is 14 residues long. V trimming: 6 bases; J trimming: 11 bases; junction bases outside the gene matches: 12. The CDR3 loop is CASSSSGGFFEQYF. CDR3 bases: TGTGCCAGCAGCTCTAGCGGGGGTTTTTTTGAGCAGTACTTC.

The chain couples TRBV21-1 to TRBJ1-5; TRBD1 is the table's D call, not checked against the DNA. TRBV21-1 is a pseudogene segment. The CDR3 extends over 14 amino acids. In DNA form, the CDR3 reads TGTGCCAGCAGTAGGGACAGGGAAAATCAGCCCCAGCATTTT. It codes for CASSRDRENQPQHF.

The rearrangement joins TRBV27 to TRBJ1-2, with 7 bases matching TRBD1. Trimming at V came to 5 bases and at J to 0 bases, leaving 9 bases not matched to a gene. The CDR3 is 16 amino acids. The germline gives CDR1 MNHEY, CDR2 SMNVEV (reference sequence). CDR3 protein: CASSRGQSVANYGYTF. The DNA for the CDR3 is TGTGCCAGCAGTAGGGGACAGTCAGTAGCTAACTATGGCTACACCTTC.

CDR3 in DNA: TGCGCCAGCAGCTTGGCGGGGGGTTTTTATGGCTACACCTTC. Translating it yields CASSLAGGFYGYTF. The chain employs TRBV5-1 and TRBJ1-2; D may be TRBD1 (5 bases). CDR1 and CDR2 from the germline V gene are SGHRS and YFSETQ. Trimming removed 0 bases from V and 5 bases from J, with 11 bases in between. The CDR3 is 14 amino acids.

V and J are TRBV6-5 and TRBJ2-2; TRBD1 is a possible D gene (6 bases). This CDR3 contains 14 residues. Germline assignment: CDR1 MNHEY and CDR2 SVGAGI. V was clipped by 6 bases and J by 9 bases, with 17 bases between them. The CDR3 spells CASREGTSRWELFF. The DNA of the CDR3 is TGTGCCAGCAGAGAAGGGACATCCCGGTGGGAGCTGTTTTTT.

The V gene is TRBV28, the J gene TRBJ1-1, with a tentative D call TRBD1 (6 bases). This CDR3 region has 13 residues. With 6 bases removed from V and 2 bases from J, the gap between germline ends came to 10 bases. CDR1 is MDHEN and CDR2 is SYDVKM in the germline V gene. The CDR3 loop is CASRMGANTEAFF. The CDR3 region has the DNA TGTGCCAGCAGAATGGGGGCAAACACTGAAGCTTTCTTT. Drawing the rest from reference TRBV28 and TRBJ1-1, the complete variable domain is DVKVTQSSRYLVKRTGEKVFLECVQDMDHENMFWYRQDPGLGLRLIYFSYDVKMKEKGDIPEGYSVSREKKERFSLILESASTNQTSMYLCASRMGANTEAFFGQGTRLTVV.

The rearrangement uses TRBV6-1 and TRBJ2-7, with 7 bases lining up with TRBD1. The CDR3 runs 15 residues. Germline CDR1 and CDR2: MNHNS and SASEGT. The trim removed 5 bases at V and 2 bases at J, leaving 9 bases unmatched. In DNA form, the CDR3 reads TGTGCCAGCAGTAACGACAGGGTATGGGCCTACGAGCAGTACTTC. Translation gives CASSNDRVWAYEQYF.

This clone was recorded only once. The rearrangement uses TRBV27 and TRBJ2-7; 9 bases match TRBD2. The CDR3 consists of 15 residues. The V gene end was trimmed by 6 bases and the J gene end by 2 bases; junction bases not matched to a gene: 8. Germline CDR1 is MNHEY and CDR2 is SMNVEV (reference sequence). The CDR3 DNA reads TGTGCCAGCAGGATTTGGGCTAGCGGGACCTACGAGCAGTACTTC. Translating gives CASRIWASGTYEQYF.

This CDR3 is CASSLGASVESYEQYF. In nucleotides, the CDR3 is TGCGCCAGCAGCTTGGGTGCAAGCGTCGAATCCTACGAGCAGTACTTC. V and J are TRBV5-1 and TRBJ2-7; D call uncertain. CDR3 length: 16 amino acids. V gave up 0 bases and J gave up 1 base, with 14 bases separating them. The germline V gene encodes CDR1 SGHRS and CDR2 YFSETQ.

The J gene is TRBJ2-7, the V gene TRBV25-1; perhaps TRBD2 as D (6 bases). The germline V gene encodes CDR1 MGHDK and CDR2 SYGVNS. This CDR3 comprises 16 residues. The ends were cut back, 6 bases at V and 7 bases at J, with 25 bases in the middle. The CDR3 coding sequence is TGTGCCAGCAGGGCGATCGTCCGGGGGAGAGCGTCTGAGCAGTACTTC. Residues: CASRAIVRGRASEQYF.

This chain joins TRBV19 and TRBJ2-7; TRBD1 might be the D (5 bases). This CDR3 region has 14 residues. Germline V gene sequence: CDR1 LNHDA, CDR2 SQIVND (reference sequence). The V end was cut by 3 bases, the J end by 2 bases, with 11 bases between. CDR3 in DNA: TGTGCCAGTAGTATGGTAACAGGAACCTACGAGCAGTACTTC. Its protein is CASSMVTGTYEQYF. The variable domain in full, with the rest retrieved from reference TRBV19 and TRBJ2-7, is DGGITQSPKYLFRKEGQNVTLSCEQNLNHDAMYWYRQDPGQGLRLIYYSQIVNDFQKGDIAEGYSVSREKKESFPLTVTSAQKNPTAFYLCASSMVTGTYEQYFGPGTRLTVT.

CDR3 loop: CASSQDPRETLNYGYTF. Here the CDR3 DNA reads TGCGCCAGCAGCCAAGATCCCAGGGAAACTTTAAACTATGGCTACACCTTC. This chain links TRBV4-1 with TRBJ1-2, with D perhaps TRBD1 (5 bases). This CDR3 is 17 amino acids long. Trimming stripped 0 bases from V and 2 bases from J, with 16 bases between. Looked up from germline, CDR1 is MGHRA and CDR2 is YSYEKL.

Note on this clone: This CDR3 is also generated by other DNA sequences in the sample. The V gene is TRBV9, the J gene TRBJ2-3, with TRBD2 matching 7 bases. The CDR3 is made up of 13 amino acids. Germline V gives CDR1 SGDLS, CDR2 YYNGEE. Germline trimming cut 2 bases from V and 3 bases from J; bases unmatched to any gene: 0. CDR3 sequence: CASSVGGTDTQYF. DNA of the CDR3: TGTGCCAGCAGCGTGGGAGGGACAGATACGCAGTATTTT. Using reference TRBV9 and TRBJ2-3 for the parts outside the CDR3, the full variable domain is DSGVTQTPKHLITATGQRVTLRCSPRSGDLSVYWYQQSLDQGLQFLIQYYNGEERAKGNILERFSAQQFPDLHSELNLSSLELGDSALYFCASSVGGTDTQYFGPGTRLTVL.

V is TRBV7-2 and J is TRBJ2-7; D is uncertain. The CDR3 length is 14 residues. Trimming removed 5 bases at V and 9 bases at J, with 20 bases between. Germline CDR1 reads SGHTA; CDR2 reads FQGNSA. The CDR3 loop is CASSPLWAPTSQYF. The CDR3 DNA reads as TGTGCCAGCAGCCCCCTATGGGCCCCTACGTCGCAGTACTTC.

The genes are TRBV5-1 and TRBJ1-1; TRBD1 matches 7 bases. The CDR3 is 15 residues long. The trim removed 2 bases at V and 4 bases at J, leaving 8 bases unmatched. CDR1 is SGHRS and CDR2 is YFSETQ in the germline V gene. The CDR3 is CASSFLGQSFTEAFF. The DNA for the CDR3 is TGCGCCAGCAGCTTCCTGGGACAGAGCTTCACTGAAGCTTTCTTT.

In DNA, the CDR3 is TGTGCCAGCAGTAAGCCGGGACTAGCGTCGGATACGCAGTATTTT. It codes for CASSKPGLASDTQYF. This chain connects TRBV28 to TRBJ2-3; 10 positions agree with TRBD2. Germline assignment: CDR1 MDHEN and CDR2 SYDVKM. The trim removed 5 bases at V and 6 bases at J, leaving 8 bases unmatched. The CDR3 extends over 15 amino acids.

This clone has a count of ten or more. The chain carries TRBV10-3 and TRBJ1-5, with 8 nucleotides matching TRBD1. The CDR3 loop spans 15 amino acids. Germline V gene data show CDR1 as ENHRY and CDR2 as SYGVKD. Losses at the gene ends were 10 bases for V and 0 bases for J; bases not matched to a gene: 8. The CDR3 DNA sequence: TGTGCCACCGGGACAGGACCAGATAGCAATCAGCCCCAGCATTTT. It encodes CATGTGPDSNQPQHF.

The chain carries TRBV23-1 and TRBJ1-6; TRBD1 matches at 7 bases. TRBV23-1 is classed as an ORF, of uncertain function. V lost 8 bases, J lost 0 bases, and 7 bases stayed unmatched. CDR3 length: 16 amino acids. The CDR3 DNA reads as TGCGCCAGCGGAGAGACAGGGAGCTCCTATAATTCACCCCTCCACTTT. Translating gives CASGETGSSYNSPLHF.

This clone has only a few counts. This sequence joins TRBV6-1 and TRBJ2-1; 8 bases match TRBD2. J gave up 0 bases and V 10 bases, and 8 bases lay outside the gene matches. CDR1 MNHNS and CDR2 SASEGT come from the germline V gene. The CDR3 has 15 residues. CDR3 DNA: TGTGCCACAACCACTAGCGGCATCTCCTACAATGAGCAGTTCTTC. Amino acids: CATTTSGISYNEQFF.

This sequence joins TRBV7-3 and TRBJ2-7; 10 nucleotides align to TRBD2. Trimming at V came to 5 bases and at J to 2 bases, leaving 3 bases not matched to a gene. The CDR3 has 14 amino acids. Germline values: CDR1 SGHTA, CDR2 FQGTGA. CDR3 bases: TGTGCCAGCAGCCCTACTAGCGGGGCCTACGAGCAGTACTTC. It specifies CASSPTSGAYEQYF.

This chain joins TRBV5-8 and TRBJ2-5, with a possible D match to TRBD1 (5 bases). This CDR3 is built from 15 residues. Germline V gene lookup returns CDR1 SGHTS and CDR2 YDEGEE. The V and J ends lost 0 bases and 3 bases respectively, with 12 bases between them. The CDR3 DNA follows: TGTGCCAGCAGCTTGGCCTGGGGCGGTAAAGAGACCCAGTACTTC. Protein product: CASSLAWGGKETQYF. Supplemented by reference TRBV5-8 and TRBJ2-5, the full variable domain reads EAGVTQSPTHLIKTRGQQATLRCSPISGHTSVYWYQQALGLGLQFLLWYDEGEERNRGNFPPRFSGRQFPNYSSELNVNALELEDSALYLCASSLAWGGKETQYFGPGTRLLVL.